This T cell receptor (beta chain) was captured by sequencing in a study of blood T cell repertoires in COVID-19. For the study at large: The cDNA or gDNA used as material had been derived from T cells, B-cell-depleted T cells, or PBMCs.

This table comes from immunoSEQ multiplex PCR, and its TCRdb copy is limited to in-frame clones, with some not included. The repertoire holds under 150,000 clones, roughly four fifths seen once, with 10% to 14% in the top ten. Source material: peripheral blood. The sequence derives from a human donor in a cohort sampled during active COVID-19.

The CDR3 spells CASSLIPVNSPLHF. As DNA, the CDR3 is TGCGCCAGCAGCTTGATTCCAGTTAATTCACCCCTCCACTTT. V is TRBV5-1 and J is TRBJ1-6; D unclear. Trimming shortened V by 1 base and J by 6 bases, and 8 bases separated the two germline ends. Germline assignment: CDR1 SGHRS and CDR2 YFSETQ. The CDR3 spans 14 residues.